These T cell receptor beta chains were read from a single sample in a study of shared clonotypes between healthy human individuals. Clones were read by immunoSEQ multiplex PCR, and TCRdb kept only the in-frame ones, dropping some. The sample has about 480,000 clones; 79% are singletons. The sample was PBMCs. These receptors were collected from a woman in her thirties or forties in good health. Some clones in this sample may be carry-over from other donors' samples. The CDR3 runs from the conserved cysteine through the conserved F or W. Fields, in order: J gene, D gene, clone size, V gene, CDR3 length, CDR3 protein, CDR3 DNA. A D gene is named only where the DNA matches it firmly. Some rows mark clone size as missing; the rest say once, few, many or name a class of expanded clone.

TRBJ1-1	.	.	TRBV7-3	13	CASSGQLNTEAFF	TGTGCCAGCAGCGGACAGCTGAACACTGAAGCTTTCTTT
TRBJ1-2	.	.	TRBV18	13	CASSPNDNYGYTF	TGTGCCAGCTCACCTAATGATAACTATGGCTACACCTTC
TRBJ2-7	.	.	TRBV6-5	15	CASSRAGASSYEQYF	TGTGCCAGCAGTCGTGCGGGTGCGAGCTCCTACGAGCAGTACTTC
TRBJ2-1	TRBD2	once	TRBV5-1	15	CASSFLAGVANEQFF	TGCGCCAGCAGCTTTCTAGCGGGAGTCGCAAATGAGCAGTTCTTC
TRBJ2-1	TRBD2	.	TRBV5-1	16	CASSTDTSGSGNEQFF	TGCGCCAGCAGCACCGACACTAGCGGGAGTGGGAATGAGCAGTTCTTC
TRBJ2-5	.	.	TRBV2	14	CASSVNRGQETQYF	TGTGCCAGCAGCGTAAACCGGGGCCAAGAGACCCAGTACTTC
TRBJ2-7	.	.	TRBV11-3	15	CASSLAGGDFEEQYF	TGTGCCAGCAGCTTAGCTGGGGGCGACTTTGAAGAGCAGTACTTC
TRBJ2-2	TRBD1	.	TRBV28	14	CASSSTGTTGELFF	TGTGCCAGCAGTTCGACAGGGACGACCGGGGAGCTGTTTTTT
TRBJ1-5	.	.	TRBV6-5	13	CASRKRGHGAQHF	TGTGCCAGCAGAAAACGGGGGCATGGGGCCCAGCATTTT
TRBJ2-5	TRBD1	.	TRBV18	15	CASSPSGTGQETQYF	TGTGCCAGCTCACCGTCCGGGACAGGCCAAGAGACCCAGTACTTC
TRBJ2-1	TRBD1	.	TRBV5-1	14	CASMETGGLNEQFF	TGCGCCAGCATGGAAACAGGGGGCTTAAACGAGCAGTTCTTC
TRBJ1-5	.	.	TRBV18	16	CASSPMGGVGNQPQHF	TGTGCCAGCTCACCGATGGGGGGAGTAGGCAATCAGCCCCAGCATTTT
TRBJ1-3	.	.	TRBV30	12	CARQDSGNTIYF	TGTGCCAGACAGGACTCTGGAAACACCATATATTTT
TRBJ2-3	TRBD2	few	TRBV11-2	19	CASSSETPSGGTGTDTQYF	TGTGCCAGCAGCTCGGAGACCCCTAGCGGGGGTACCGGCACAGATACGCAGTATTTT
TRBJ1-5	.	.	TRBV18	15	CASSPQGYSNQPQHF	TGTGCCAGCTCACCCCAGGGATATAGCAATCAGCCCCAGCATTTT
TRBJ2-3	.	once	TRBV6-1	15	CARSAGTQVGDTQYF	TGTGCCAGAAGTGCCGGGACTCAGGTTGGGGATACGCAGTATTTT
TRBJ1-1	.	many	TRBV7-6	13	CASSLYSSNEAFF	TGTGCCAGCAGCTTATATTCCAGTAATGAAGCTTTCTTT
TRBJ2-5	TRBD1	.	TRBV28	15	CASSADRGWAETQYF	TGTGCCAGCAGCGCCGACAGGGGGTGGGCTGAGACCCAGTACTTC
TRBJ2-1	TRBD2	.	TRBV7-2	15	CASSLSSGSVNEQFF	TGTGCCAGCAGCTTAAGTAGCGGGAGTGTCAATGAGCAGTTCTTC
TRBJ2-5	TRBD2	.	TRBV5-1	16	CASSLVQAGVGETQYF	TGCGCCAGCAGCTTGGTGCAAGCGGGAGTGGGGGAGACCCAGTACTTC
TRBJ2-3	TRBD2	.	TRBV25-1	16	CASSDEGREGRDTQYF	TGTGCCAGCAGTGACGAGGGGCGGGAGGGCCGAGATACGCAGTATTTT
TRBJ2-1	TRBD2	.	TRBV19	15	CASSMGSGRTNEQFF	TGTGCCAGTAGTATGGGTAGCGGGAGAACGAATGAGCAGTTCTTC
TRBJ2-7	.	.	TRBV28	16	CASSLSSWGSSYEQYF	TGTGCCAGCAGTTTATCGTCTTGGGGGAGCTCCTACGAGCAGTACTTC
TRBJ2-6	.	.	TRBV28	15	CASSTHSSGANVLTF	TGTGCCAGCAGTACGCACAGCTCTGGGGCCAACGTCCTGACTTTC
TRBJ1-5	.	few	TRBV7-2	13	CASSLAPNQPQHF	TGTGCCAGCAGCTTAGCCCCGAATCAGCCCCAGCATTTT
TRBJ2-7	TRBD1	.	TRBV4-2	15	CASSPFDRASYEQYF	TGTGCCAGCAGCCCGTTCGACAGGGCCTCCTACGAGCAGTACTTC
TRBJ2-7	.	.	TRBV7-6	12	CASSRITDEQYF	TGTGCCAGCAGCCGTATCACAGACGAGCAGTACTTC
TRBJ1-2	TRBD1	.	TRBV28	17	CASSSGGGGGAARGYTF	TGTGCCAGCAGTTCCGGGGGAGGGGGCGGGGCCGCTAGAGGTTACACCTTC
TRBJ2-7	.	.	TRBV4-2	17	CASSQSSGRGQNYEQYF	TGTGCCAGCAGCCAGTCCTCCGGGCGGGGGCAAAACTACGAGCAGTACTTC
TRBJ2-7	.	few	TRBV18	12	CASSPARVEQYF	TGTGCCAGCTCACCAGCCCGGGTCGAGCAGTACTTC
TRBJ2-3	TRBD2	.	TRBV28	16	CASSSRTSGRIDTQYF	TGTGCCAGCAGTTCGAGGACTAGCGGGAGAATAGATACGCAGTATTTT
TRBJ2-3	.	.	TRBV19	17	CASSIHRPGVGTDTQYF	TGTGCCAGTAGTATCCATCGACCGGGAGTTGGCACAGATACGCAGTATTTT
TRBJ1-5	.	.	TRBV2	12	CASRDSNQPQHF	TGTGCCAGCCGGGACAGCAATCAGCCCCAGCATTTT
TRBJ2-7	.	.	TRBV15	12	CATSSAGVEQYF	TGTGCCACCAGCAGTGCAGGGGTCGAGCAGTACTTC
TRBJ2-7	.	.	TRBV28	13	CASSPPSSYEQYF	TGTGCCAGCAGCCCCCCGAGCTCCTACGAGCAGTACTTC